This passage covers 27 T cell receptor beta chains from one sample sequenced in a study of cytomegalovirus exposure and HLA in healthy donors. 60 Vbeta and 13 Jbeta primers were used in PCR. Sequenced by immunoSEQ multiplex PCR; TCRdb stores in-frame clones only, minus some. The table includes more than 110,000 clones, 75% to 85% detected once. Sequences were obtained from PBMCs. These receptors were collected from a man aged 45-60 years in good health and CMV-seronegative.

CDR3: CASSRAGTEAFF. CDR3 in DNA: TGTGCCAGCAGTAGGGCGGGCACTGAAGCTTTCTTT. This rearrangement joins TRBV6-5 to TRBJ1-1, with D unclear. This CDR3 is 12 amino acids long. The V end was cut by 5 bases, the J end by 4 bases, with 8 bases between. Looked up from germline, CDR1 is MNHEY and CDR2 is SVGAGI.

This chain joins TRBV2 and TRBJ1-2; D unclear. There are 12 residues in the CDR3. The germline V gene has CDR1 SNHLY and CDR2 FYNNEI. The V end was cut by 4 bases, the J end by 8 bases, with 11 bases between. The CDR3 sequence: CASSGSLGGYTF. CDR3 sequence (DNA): TGTGCCAGCAGTGGATCCCTCGGGGGCTACACCTTC.

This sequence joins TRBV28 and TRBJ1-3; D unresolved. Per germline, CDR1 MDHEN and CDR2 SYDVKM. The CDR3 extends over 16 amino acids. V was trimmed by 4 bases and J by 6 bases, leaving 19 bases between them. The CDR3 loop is CASSSIMRAEANTIYF. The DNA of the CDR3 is TGTGCCAGCAGTTCCATTATGAGGGCCGAGGCAAACACCATATATTTT.

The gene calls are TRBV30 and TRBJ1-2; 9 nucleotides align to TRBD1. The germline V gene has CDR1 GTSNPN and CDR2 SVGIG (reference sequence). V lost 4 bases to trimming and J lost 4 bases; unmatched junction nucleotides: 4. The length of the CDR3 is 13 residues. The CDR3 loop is CAWNADRGYGYTF. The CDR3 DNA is TGTGCCTGGAATGCGGACAGGGGCTATGGCTACACCTTC.

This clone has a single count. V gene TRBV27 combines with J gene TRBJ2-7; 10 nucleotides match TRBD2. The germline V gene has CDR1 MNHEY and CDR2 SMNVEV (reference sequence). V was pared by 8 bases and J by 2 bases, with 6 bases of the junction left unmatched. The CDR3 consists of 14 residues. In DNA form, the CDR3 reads TGTGCCAGCCGCCAGCGGGGGGGGGCCTACGAGCAGTACTTC. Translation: CASRQRGGAYEQYF.

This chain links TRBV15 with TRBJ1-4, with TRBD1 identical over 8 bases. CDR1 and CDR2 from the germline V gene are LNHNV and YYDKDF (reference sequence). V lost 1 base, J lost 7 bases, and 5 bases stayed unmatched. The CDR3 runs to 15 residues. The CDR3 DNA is TGTGCCACCAGCAGAGTCGCAGGGGGCCTTGAAAAACTGTTTTTT. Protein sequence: CATSRVAGGLEKLFF.

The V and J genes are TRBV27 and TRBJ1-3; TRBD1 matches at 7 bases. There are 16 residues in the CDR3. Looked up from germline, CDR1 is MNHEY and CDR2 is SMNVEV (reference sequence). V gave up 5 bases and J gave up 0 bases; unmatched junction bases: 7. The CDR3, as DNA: TGTGCCAGCAGTCCACTGACAGGGATCTCTGGAAACACCATATATTTT. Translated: CASSPLTGISGNTIYF.

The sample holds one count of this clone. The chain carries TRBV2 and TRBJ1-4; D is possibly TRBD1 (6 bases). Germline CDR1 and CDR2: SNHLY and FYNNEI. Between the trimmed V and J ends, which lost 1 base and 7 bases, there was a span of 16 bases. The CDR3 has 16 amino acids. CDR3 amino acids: CASSEGLRGLSEKLFF. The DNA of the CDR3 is TGTGCCAGCAGTGAAGGCTTGAGGGGGTTAAGTGAAAAACTGTTTTTT.

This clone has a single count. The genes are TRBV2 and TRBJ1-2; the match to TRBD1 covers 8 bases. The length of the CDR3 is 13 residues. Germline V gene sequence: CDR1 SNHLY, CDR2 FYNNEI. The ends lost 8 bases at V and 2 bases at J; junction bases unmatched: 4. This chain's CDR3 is CASGRTGNYGYTF. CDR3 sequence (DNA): TGTGCCAGCGGACGGACAGGGAACTATGGCTACACCTTC.

CDR3 bases: TGTGCCAGCAGCTTAGTCCGGGGGTTGGGAGGCGAGCAGTACTTC. Translating it yields CASSLVRGLGGEQYF. The chain employs TRBV7-9 and TRBJ2-7; D perhaps matches TRBD2 (6 bases). V shed 1 base and J shed 6 bases, with 16 bases lying between them. The CDR3 loop spans 15 amino acids. Germline-derived CDR1 and CDR2 are SEHNR and FQNEAQ (reference sequence).

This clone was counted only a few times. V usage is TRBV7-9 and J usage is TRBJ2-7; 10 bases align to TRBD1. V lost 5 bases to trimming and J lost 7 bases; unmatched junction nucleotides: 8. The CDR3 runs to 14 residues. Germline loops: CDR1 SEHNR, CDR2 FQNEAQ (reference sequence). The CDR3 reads CASSPGTGVEEQYF. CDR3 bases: TGTGCCAGCAGCCCTGGGACAGGGGTAGAAGAGCAGTACTTC.

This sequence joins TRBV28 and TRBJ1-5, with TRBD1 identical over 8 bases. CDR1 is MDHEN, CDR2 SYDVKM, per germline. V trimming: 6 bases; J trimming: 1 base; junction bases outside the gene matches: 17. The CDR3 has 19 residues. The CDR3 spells CASSRITVRTGWSNQPQHF. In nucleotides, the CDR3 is TGTGCCAGCAGCCGTATTACCGTACGGACAGGGTGGAGCAATCAGCCCCAGCATTTT.

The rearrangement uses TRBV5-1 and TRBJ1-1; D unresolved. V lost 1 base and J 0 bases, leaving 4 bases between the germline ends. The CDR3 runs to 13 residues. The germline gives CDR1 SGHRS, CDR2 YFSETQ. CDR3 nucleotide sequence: TGCGCCAGCAGCTTGTCTCTGAACACTGAAGCTTTCTTT. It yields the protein CASSLSLNTEAFF.

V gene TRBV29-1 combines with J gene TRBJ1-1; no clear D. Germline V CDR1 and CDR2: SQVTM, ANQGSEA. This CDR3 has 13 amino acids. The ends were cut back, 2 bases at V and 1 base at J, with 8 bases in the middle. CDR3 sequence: CSVETRTNTEAFF. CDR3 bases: TGCAGCGTTGAAACCAGAACGAACACTGAAGCTTTCTTT.

The CDR3 bases are TGTGCCAGCAGCGTAGGGACAGGGGTCACCTACGAGCAGTACTTC. Translation gives CASSVGTGVTYEQYF. The rearrangement links TRBV9 to TRBJ2-7, with 9 bases matching TRBD1. The CDR3 is 15 residues long. V gave up 0 bases and J gave up 2 bases; unmatched junction bases: 3. Germline loops: CDR1 SGDLS, CDR2 YYNGEE.

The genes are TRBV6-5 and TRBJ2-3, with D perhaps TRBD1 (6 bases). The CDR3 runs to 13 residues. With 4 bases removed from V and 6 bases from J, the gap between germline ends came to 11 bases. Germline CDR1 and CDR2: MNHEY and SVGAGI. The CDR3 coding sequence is TGTGCCAGCAGTTCGCCAGGGGCCGATACGCAGTATTTT. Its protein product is CASSSPGADTQYF.

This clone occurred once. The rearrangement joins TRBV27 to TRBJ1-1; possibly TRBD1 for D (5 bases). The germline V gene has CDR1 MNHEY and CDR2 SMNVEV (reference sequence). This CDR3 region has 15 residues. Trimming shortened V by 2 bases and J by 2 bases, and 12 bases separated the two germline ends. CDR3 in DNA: TGTGCCAGCAGTTTACAGGGCGCCTATAACACTGAAGCTTTCTTT. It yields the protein CASSLQGAYNTEAFF.

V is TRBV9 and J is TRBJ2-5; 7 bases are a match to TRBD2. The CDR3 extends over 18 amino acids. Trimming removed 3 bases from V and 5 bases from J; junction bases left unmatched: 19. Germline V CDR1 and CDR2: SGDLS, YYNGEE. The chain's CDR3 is CASSEGSGGRASRETQYF. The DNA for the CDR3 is TGTGCCAGCAGCGAGGGGTCTGGTGGGAGGGCCTCTCGGGAGACCCAGTACTTC.

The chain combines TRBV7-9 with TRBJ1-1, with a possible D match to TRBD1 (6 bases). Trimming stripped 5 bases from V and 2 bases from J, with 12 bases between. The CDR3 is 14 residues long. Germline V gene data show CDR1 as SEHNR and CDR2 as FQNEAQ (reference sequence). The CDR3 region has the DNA TGTGCCAGCAGCGCCCAACAGGGAAACACTGAAGCTTTCTTT. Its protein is CASSAQQGNTEAFF.

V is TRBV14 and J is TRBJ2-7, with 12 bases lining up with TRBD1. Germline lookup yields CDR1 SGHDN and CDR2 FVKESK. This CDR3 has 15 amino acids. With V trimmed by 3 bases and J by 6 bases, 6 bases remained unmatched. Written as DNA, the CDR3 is TGTGCCAGCAGCCACCGGGACAGGGGGCCGGGCGAGCAGTACTTC. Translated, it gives CASSHRDRGPGEQYF.

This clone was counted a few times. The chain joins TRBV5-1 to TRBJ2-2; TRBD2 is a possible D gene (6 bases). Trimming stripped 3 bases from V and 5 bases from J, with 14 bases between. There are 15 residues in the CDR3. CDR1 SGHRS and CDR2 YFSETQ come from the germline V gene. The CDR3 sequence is CASSYSVGGTGELFF. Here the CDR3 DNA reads TGCGCCAGCAGCTACTCTGTCGGGGGTACCGGGGAGCTGTTTTTT.

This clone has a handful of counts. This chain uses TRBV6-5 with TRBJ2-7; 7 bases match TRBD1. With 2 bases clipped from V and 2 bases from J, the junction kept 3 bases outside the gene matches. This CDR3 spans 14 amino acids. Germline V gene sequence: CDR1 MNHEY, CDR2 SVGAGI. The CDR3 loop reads CASSYGDRPYEQYF. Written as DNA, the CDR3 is TGTGCCAGCAGTTACGGGGACAGACCCTACGAGCAGTACTTC.

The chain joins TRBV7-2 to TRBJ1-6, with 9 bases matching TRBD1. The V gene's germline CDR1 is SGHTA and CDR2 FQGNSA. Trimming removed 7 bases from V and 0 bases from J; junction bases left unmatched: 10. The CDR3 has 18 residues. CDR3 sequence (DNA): TGTGCCAGCACCGTTTCTTTGGGACAGGGCTCCTATAATTCACCCCTCCACTTT. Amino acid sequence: CASTVSLGQGSYNSPLHF.

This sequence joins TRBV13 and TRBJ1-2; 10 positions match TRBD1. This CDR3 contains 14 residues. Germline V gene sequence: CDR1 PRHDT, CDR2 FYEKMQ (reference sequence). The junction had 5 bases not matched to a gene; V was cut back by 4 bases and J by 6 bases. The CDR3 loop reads CASSSGQGYHGYTF. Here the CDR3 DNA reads TGTGCCAGCAGCTCGGGACAGGGGTATCATGGCTACACCTTC.

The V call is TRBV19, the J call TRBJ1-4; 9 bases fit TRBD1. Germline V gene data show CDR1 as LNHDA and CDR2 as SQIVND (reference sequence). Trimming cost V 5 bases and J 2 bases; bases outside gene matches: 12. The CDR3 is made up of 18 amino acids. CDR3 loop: CASSGGTGTVATNEKLFF. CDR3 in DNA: TGTGCCAGTAGTGGTGGGACAGGGACCGTGGCGACTAATGAAAAACTGTTTTTT.

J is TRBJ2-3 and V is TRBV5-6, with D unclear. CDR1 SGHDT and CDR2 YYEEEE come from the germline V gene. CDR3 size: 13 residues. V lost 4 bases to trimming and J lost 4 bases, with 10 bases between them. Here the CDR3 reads CASSTPGSDTQYF. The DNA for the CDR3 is TGTGCCAGCAGCACCCCGGGTTCAGATACGCAGTATTTT.

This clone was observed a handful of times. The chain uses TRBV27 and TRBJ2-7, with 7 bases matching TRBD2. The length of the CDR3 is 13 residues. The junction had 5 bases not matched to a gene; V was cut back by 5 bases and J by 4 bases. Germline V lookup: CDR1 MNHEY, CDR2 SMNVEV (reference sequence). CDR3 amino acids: CASSPASGYEQYF. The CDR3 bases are TGTGCCAGCAGTCCGGCTAGCGGATACGAGCAGTACTTC.